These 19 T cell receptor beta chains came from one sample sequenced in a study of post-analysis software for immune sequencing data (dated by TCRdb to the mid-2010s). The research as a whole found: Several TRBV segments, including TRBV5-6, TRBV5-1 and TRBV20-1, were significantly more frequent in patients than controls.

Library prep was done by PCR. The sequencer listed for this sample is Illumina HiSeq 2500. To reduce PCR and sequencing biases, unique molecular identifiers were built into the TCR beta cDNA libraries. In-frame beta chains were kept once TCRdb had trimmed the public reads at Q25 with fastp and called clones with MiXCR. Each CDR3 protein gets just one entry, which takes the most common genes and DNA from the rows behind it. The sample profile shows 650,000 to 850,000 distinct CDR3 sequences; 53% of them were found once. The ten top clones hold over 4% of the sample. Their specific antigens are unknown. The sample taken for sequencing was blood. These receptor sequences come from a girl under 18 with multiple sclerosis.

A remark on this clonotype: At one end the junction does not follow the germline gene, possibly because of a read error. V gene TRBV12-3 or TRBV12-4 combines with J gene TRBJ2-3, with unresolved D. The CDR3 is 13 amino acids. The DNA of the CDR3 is TGTGCCAGCAGTTCTGTGTGGGCAGATATGCAGTATTTT. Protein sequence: CASSSVWADMQYF.

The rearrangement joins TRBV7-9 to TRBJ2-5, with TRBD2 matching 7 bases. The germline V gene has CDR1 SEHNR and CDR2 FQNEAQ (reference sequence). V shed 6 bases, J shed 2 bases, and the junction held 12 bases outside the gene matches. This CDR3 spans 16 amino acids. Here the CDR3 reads CASSHRTTSRQETQYF. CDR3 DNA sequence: TGTGCCAGCAGTCACCGAACGACTAGCAGACAAGAGACCCAGTACTTC.

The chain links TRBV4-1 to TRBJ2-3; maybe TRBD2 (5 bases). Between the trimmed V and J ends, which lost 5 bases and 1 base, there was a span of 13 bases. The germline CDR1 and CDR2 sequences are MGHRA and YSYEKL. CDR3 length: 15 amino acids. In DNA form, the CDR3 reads TGCGCCAGCAGCTTCGGGATACGGGGCACAGATACGCAGTATTTT. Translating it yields CASSFGIRGTDTQYF.

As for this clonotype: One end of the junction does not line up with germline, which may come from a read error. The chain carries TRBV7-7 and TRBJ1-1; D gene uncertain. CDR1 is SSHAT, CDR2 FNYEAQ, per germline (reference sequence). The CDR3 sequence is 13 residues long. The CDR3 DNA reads TGTGCTAGCAGCTTAACGACAACCACTGAAGCTTTCTTT. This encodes CASSLTTTTEAFF.

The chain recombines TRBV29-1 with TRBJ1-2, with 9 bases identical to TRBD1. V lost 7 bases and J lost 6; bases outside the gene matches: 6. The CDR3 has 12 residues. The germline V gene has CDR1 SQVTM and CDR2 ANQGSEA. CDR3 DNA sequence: TGCAGCGACGTGACAGGGGGGCATGGCTACACCTTC. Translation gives CSDVTGGHGYTF.

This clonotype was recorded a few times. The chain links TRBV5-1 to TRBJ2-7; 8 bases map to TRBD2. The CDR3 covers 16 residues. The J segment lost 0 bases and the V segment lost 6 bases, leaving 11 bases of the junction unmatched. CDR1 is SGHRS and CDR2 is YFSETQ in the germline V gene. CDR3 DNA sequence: TGCGCCAGCAATCAGCGGGGGCCCTTAAGCTCCTACGAGCAGTACTTC. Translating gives CASNQRGPLSSYEQYF. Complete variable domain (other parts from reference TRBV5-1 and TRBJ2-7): KAGVTQTPRYLIKTRGQQVTLSCSPISGHRSVSWYQQTPGQGLQFLFEYFSETQRNKGNFPGRFSGRQFSNSRSEMNVSTLELGDSALYLCASNQRGPLSSYEQYFGPGTRLTVT.

Here the CDR3 reads CASRPQGGCNEAFF. DNA of the CDR3: TGCGCCAGCCGCCCTCAAGGGGGGTGTAATGAAGCTTTCTTT. The V gene is TRBV5-1, the J gene TRBJ1-1; TRBD1 is a possible D gene (6 bases). V was trimmed by 7 bases and J by 7 bases, leaving 20 bases between them. The CDR3 sequence is 14 residues long. The V gene's germline CDR1 is SGHRS and CDR2 YFSETQ.

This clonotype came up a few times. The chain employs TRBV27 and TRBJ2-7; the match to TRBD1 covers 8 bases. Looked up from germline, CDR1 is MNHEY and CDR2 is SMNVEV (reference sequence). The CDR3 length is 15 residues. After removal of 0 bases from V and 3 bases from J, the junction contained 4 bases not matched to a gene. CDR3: CASSLSGQESYEQYF. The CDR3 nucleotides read TGTGCCAGCAGTTTATCGGGACAGGAAAGCTACGAGCAGTACTTC.

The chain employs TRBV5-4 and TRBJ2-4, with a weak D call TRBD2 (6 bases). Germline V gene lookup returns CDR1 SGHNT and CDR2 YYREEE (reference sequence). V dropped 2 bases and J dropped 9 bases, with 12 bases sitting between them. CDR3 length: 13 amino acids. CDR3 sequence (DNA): TGTGCCAGCAGCTTTGGGTACGGGGGCATTCAGTACTTC. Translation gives CASSFGYGGIQYF.

CDR3: CSARPPRGERAKNIQYF. CDR3 DNA sequence: TGCAGTGCTAGACCCCCGAGAGGGGAAAGAGCCAAAAACATTCAGTACTTC. The chain employs TRBV20-1 and TRBJ2-4; the D gene could be TRBD1 or TRBD2 (5 bases each). CDR1 is DFQATT and CDR2 is SNEGSKA in the germline V gene (reference sequence). This CDR3 comprises 17 residues. V gave up 2 bases and J gave up 0 bases, with 17 bases separating them.

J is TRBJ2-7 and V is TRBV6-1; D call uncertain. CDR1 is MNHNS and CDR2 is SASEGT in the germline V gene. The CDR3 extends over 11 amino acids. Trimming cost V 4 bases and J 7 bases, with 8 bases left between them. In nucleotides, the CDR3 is TGTGCCAGCAGTGCAAGTTTTGAGCAGTACTTC. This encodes CASSASFEQYF.

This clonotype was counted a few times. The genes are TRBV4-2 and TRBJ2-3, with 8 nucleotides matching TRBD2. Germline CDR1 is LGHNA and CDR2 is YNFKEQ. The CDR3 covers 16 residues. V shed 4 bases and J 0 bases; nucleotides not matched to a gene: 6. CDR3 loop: CASSPGLAESTDTQYF. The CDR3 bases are TGTGCCAGCAGCCCTGGACTAGCTGAGAGCACAGATACGCAGTATTTT.

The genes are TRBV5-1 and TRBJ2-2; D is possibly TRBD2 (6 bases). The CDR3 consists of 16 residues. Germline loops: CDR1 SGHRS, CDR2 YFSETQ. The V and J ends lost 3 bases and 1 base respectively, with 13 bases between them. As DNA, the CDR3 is TGCGCCAGCAGCTCGATTAGCGGAAGGAACACCGGGGAGCTGTTTTTT. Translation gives CASSSISGRNTGELFF.

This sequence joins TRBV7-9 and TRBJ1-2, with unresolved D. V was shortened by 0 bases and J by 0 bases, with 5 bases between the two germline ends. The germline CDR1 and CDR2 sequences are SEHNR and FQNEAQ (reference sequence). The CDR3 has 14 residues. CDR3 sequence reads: CASSLALTNYGYTF. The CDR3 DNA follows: TGTGCCAGCAGCTTAGCGCTAACTAACTATGGCTACACCTTC.

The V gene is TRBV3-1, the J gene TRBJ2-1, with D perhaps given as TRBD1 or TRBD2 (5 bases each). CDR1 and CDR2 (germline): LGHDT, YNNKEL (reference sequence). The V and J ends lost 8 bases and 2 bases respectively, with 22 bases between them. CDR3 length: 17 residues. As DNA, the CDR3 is TGTGCCAGCCGAACACTTCAGGGAGAAAGTACCTACAATGAGCAGTTCTTC. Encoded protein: CASRTLQGESTYNEQFF.

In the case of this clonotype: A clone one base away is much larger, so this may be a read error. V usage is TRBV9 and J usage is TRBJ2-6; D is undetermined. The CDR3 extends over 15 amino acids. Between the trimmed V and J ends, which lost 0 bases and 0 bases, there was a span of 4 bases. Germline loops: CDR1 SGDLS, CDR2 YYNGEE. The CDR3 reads CASSVGASGANVLTF. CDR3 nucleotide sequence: TGTGCCAGCAGCGTAGGGGCCTCTGGGGCCAACGTCCTGACTTTC. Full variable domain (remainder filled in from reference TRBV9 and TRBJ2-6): DSGVTQTPKHLITATGQRVTLRCSPRSGDLSVYWYQQSLDQGLQFLIQYYNGEERAKGNILERFSAQQFPDLHSELNLSSLELGDSALYFCASSVGASGANVLTFGAGSRLTVL.

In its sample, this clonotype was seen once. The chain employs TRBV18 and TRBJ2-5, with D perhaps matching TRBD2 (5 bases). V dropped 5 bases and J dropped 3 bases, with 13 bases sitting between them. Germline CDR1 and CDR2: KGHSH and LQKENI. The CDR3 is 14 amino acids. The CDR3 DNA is TGTGCCAGCTCAAAAACCCTCGGGGAAGAGACCCAGTACTTC. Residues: CASSKTLGEETQYF.

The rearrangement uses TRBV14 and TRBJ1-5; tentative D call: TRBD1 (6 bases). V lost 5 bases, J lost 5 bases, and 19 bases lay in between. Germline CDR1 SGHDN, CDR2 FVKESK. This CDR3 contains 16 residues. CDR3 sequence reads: CASSYRDIPSDQPQHF. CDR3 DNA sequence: TGTGCCAGCAGCTACCGGGACATCCCCAGTGATCAGCCCCAGCATTTT.

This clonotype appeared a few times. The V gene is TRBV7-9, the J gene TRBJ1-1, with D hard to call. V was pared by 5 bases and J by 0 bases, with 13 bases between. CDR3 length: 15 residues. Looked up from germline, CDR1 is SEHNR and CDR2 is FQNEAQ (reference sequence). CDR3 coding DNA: TGTGCCAGCAGCCGCCGGGAGGGCTTGAACACTGAAGCTTTCTTT. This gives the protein CASSRREGLNTEAFF.